The present T cell receptor beta chain was sequenced within a study of regulatory T cells in long-lasting Graves disease. Study-wide points: Persistent patients shared more public clonotypes (under 3,000) than newly diagnosed patients (around 910). TRBV28 was favored in persistent disease, as were TRBJ1-2 and TRBJ2-5. Reduced TCR diversity was observed in persistent Graves' patients versus newly diagnosed patients.

Regarding time point: newly diagnosed GD, antithyroid drugs for less than 3 months. The TCR library was made from RNA that had been extracted from PBMCs in TRIzol. To make TCR beta libraries, researchers used iRepertoire HTBI primers and Arm-PCR of CDR3 regions. Via MiXCR, TCRdb re-called the multiplex PCR reads, giving one row per CDR3 protein. This sample carries hundreds of thousands of distinct CDR3 sequences, 16% of them seen once, and the ten largest clones take about 27%. V lost 0 bases and J 5 bases, leaving 11 bases between the germline ends. Germline V gives CDR1 LNHNV, CDR2 YYDKDF (reference sequence). The CDR3 runs to 14 residues. The sample holds many counts of this clonotype. Its antigen is undetermined. The same data also went into a second study, on T cells in Graves' hyperthyroidism and ophthalmopathy. Per that paper: HTBI primers were the set used in a first-round RT-PCR of the TCR CDR3.

This clonotype originated in a man aged 35-49 years with Graves disease. The sample here was peripheral blood mononuclear cells (PBMCs), taken at new diagnosis, from a patient treated with antithyroid drugs. This chain connects TRBV15 to TRBJ2-7; D unresolved. The CDR3 spells CATSRDSIRNEQYF. The CDR3 nucleotides are TGTGCCACCAGCAGAGATTCCATCCGCAACGAGCAGTACTTC.